This paragraph covers one T cell receptor beta chain sequence. What it binds is not known. Germline assignment: CDR1 KGHSH and CDR2 LQKENI. CDR3 length: 13 residues. V gave up 5 bases and J gave up 3 bases; unmatched junction bases: 3. This record belongs to a study of OX40 agonist ivuxolimab in advanced cancers. As for the study in general: Participants could have had prior anti-PD-1, anti-PD-L1 or anti-CTLA-4 therapy, and 40% had some.

Findings of the study overall: Averaging showed that CD8+ T cells had more expanded clones than CD4+ did. Clonal expansion from baseline to week 6 occurred in both CD4+ and CD8+ T cells.

Only in-frame clones appear in the TCRdb table, and some are missing; sequencing was by immunoSEQ multiplex PCR. In the table there are about 93,000 clones, nearly 90% of which are singletons. V gene TRBV18 combines with J gene TRBJ2-7; TRBD1 matches at 8 bases. This sample comprised CD4+ or CD8+ T cells sorted from blood, obtained in a trial of the OX40 agonist ivuxolimab. The origin of this receptor is an adult with an advanced solid tumor such as melanoma, head and neck, liver or kidney cancer. The chain's CDR3 is CASSEGQDYEQYF. CDR3 nucleotide sequence: TGTGCCAGCTCAGAGGGACAGGACTACGAGCAGTACTTC.